Below, 7 T cell receptor beta chains from the same sample are listed, as sequenced in a study of CD4 T cells in relation to SARS-CoV-2 and coronaviruses. Sequenced by immunoSEQ multiplex PCR; TCRdb stores in-frame clones only, minus some. The profile shows more than 20,000 clones, 74% of them singletons. Unexposed donor CD4+ T cells date from about 2010-2019, before the COVID-19 pandemic. The cells were cultured for 10 days before CD4+ T cells were isolated. These receptors' targets are unknown. The sample comprised CD4+ T cells from PBMCs, cultured in vitro. The receptors originated from a human donor in good health.

The gene calls are TRBV9 and TRBJ2-2; D is ambiguous. The CDR3 has 15 amino acids. V lost 0 bases, J lost 4 bases, and 10 bases lay in between. The germline V gene has CDR1 SGDLS and CDR2 YYNGEE. The CDR3 spells CASSVGRLGTGELFF. The CDR3 DNA reads TGTGCCAGCAGCGTAGGACGGTTAGGCACCGGGGAGCTGTTTTTT.

This chain joins TRBV19 and TRBJ1-2; D remains unclear. Trimming shortened V by 0 bases and J by 8 bases, and 10 bases separated the two germline ends. The CDR3 runs 13 residues. The germline gives CDR1 LNHDA, CDR2 SQIVND (reference sequence). CDR3 bases: TGTGCCAGTAGTATAGATCCCCAGATGGGCTACACCTTC. It yields the protein CASSIDPQMGYTF.

This chain joins TRBV7-3 and TRBJ1-1; no reliable D call. This CDR3 region has 14 residues. Germline V CDR1 and CDR2: SGHTA, FQGTGA. The V gene lost 3 bases and the J gene lost 1 base, with 9 bases spanning the gap. In nucleotides, the CDR3 is TGTGCCAGCAGCTTCTCTCCGGGGAACACTGAAGCTTTCTTT. This sequence encodes CASSFSPGNTEAFF.

The chain links TRBV15 to TRBJ2-1; no reliable D call. The CDR3 extends over 14 amino acids. V was pared by 10 bases and J by 2 bases, with 15 bases between. Germline CDR1 and CDR2: LNHNV and YYDKDF (reference sequence). CDR3 in DNA: TGTGCCATCGGTTTAGAGACGACCTACAATGAGCAGTTCTTC. This codes for CAIGLETTYNEQFF.

The chain combines TRBV5-1 with TRBJ2-2; 10 nucleotides agree with TRBD2. CDR1 SGHRS and CDR2 YFSETQ come from the germline V gene. The CDR3 is 16 amino acids. V shed 5 bases and J 0 bases; nucleotides not matched to a gene: 4. The CDR3, as DNA: TGCGCCAGCAGAGCGGGACTAGCGCCGAACACCGGGGAGCTGTTTTTT. Translating gives CASRAGLAPNTGELFF.

This clone was picked up a small number of times. This chain joins TRBV12-5 and TRBJ2-7; TRBD1 matches 10 bases. The CDR3 is made up of 19 amino acids. Germline trimming cut 5 bases from V and 2 bases from J; bases unmatched to any gene: 18. Germline values: CDR1 LGHNT, CDR2 FRNRAP. In DNA form, the CDR3 reads TGTGCTAGTGGTCCCATCCGGACAGGGGGGCCTAACACAACCTACGAGCAGTACTTC. Encoded protein: CASGPIRTGGPNTTYEQYF.

J is TRBJ2-1 and V is TRBV13, with TRBD1 matching 9 bases. Germline assignment: CDR1 PRHDT and CDR2 FYEKMQ (reference sequence). CDR3 length: 17 residues. The V and J ends lost 2 bases and 10 bases, in that order; junction bases with no gene match: 15. The CDR3 DNA reads TGTGCCAGCAGCTTACTTCGCGATACAGGGGGCGCGTTCGAGCAGTTCTTC. This sequence encodes CASSLLRDTGGAFEQFF.